Shown below are 27 T cell receptor beta chains from a single sample sequenced in a study of T cell changes during pregnancy in multiple sclerosis. The repertoire was sequenced with immunoSEQ multiplex PCR; TCRdb's copy has only in-frame clones and lacks some. In the table there are about 89,000 clones, about 91% of which are singletons. The sequencing here drew on peripheral blood, taken after pregnancy. The receptor source for this set is a female donor in good health, enrolled as a control in a pregnancy study.

The chain couples TRBV10-3 to TRBJ2-7; 11 nucleotides agree with TRBD1. Germline trimming cut 4 bases from V and 3 bases from J; bases unmatched to any gene: 2. Germline V CDR1 and CDR2: ENHRY, SYGVKD. CDR3 size: 14 residues. As DNA, the CDR3 is TGTGCCATCAGTGTGGGACAGGGGGGCTACGAGCAGTACTTC. It specifies CAISVGQGGYEQYF.

The J gene is TRBJ2-1, the V gene TRBV5-1; 11 positions agree with TRBD2. The V gene end was trimmed by 0 bases and the J gene end by 7 bases; junction bases not matched to a gene: 3. CDR1 SGHRS and CDR2 YFSETQ come from the germline V gene. CDR3 length equals 15 residues. The CDR3 DNA follows: TGCGCCAGCAGCTTGGGGGTAGCGGGAGGGAATGAGCAGTTCTTC. Protein product: CASSLGVAGGNEQFF.

The CDR3 loop reads CASTPPGGREAFF. CDR3 coding DNA: TGTGCCAGCACCCCGCCAGGGGGGCGGGAAGCTTTCTTT. The chain employs TRBV6-1 and TRBJ1-1; 7 positions agree with TRBD1. J gave up 8 bases and V 7 bases, and 10 bases lay outside the gene matches. The CDR3 runs to 13 residues. From germline, CDR1 is MNHNS and CDR2 SASEGT.

As to this clone: Because it lacks the conserved phenylalanine or tryptophan at the end, this CDR3 is likely a read error. The DNA is left out, because the CDR3 cannot be placed on it with certainty; the CDR3 is given as TCRdb lists it. The chain uses TRBV5-6 and TRBJ2-7; the table's D gene call, TRBD2, was not cross checked with the DNA. Germline V lookup: CDR1 SGHDT, CDR2 YYEEEE. The CDR3 is 12 amino acids long, termini counted. The CDR3 reads CASSFNSGRSQL.

V usage is TRBV5-1 and J usage is TRBJ2-3, with 8 bases identical to TRBD2. This CDR3 spans 16 amino acids. V lost 2 bases, J lost 1 base, and 6 bases stayed unmatched. CDR1 SGHRS and CDR2 YFSETQ come from the germline V gene. CDR3 protein: CASSFGPAGGTDTQYF. The CDR3 DNA follows: TGCGCCAGCAGCTTTGGCCCAGCGGGAGGCACAGATACGCAGTATTTT.

The gene calls are TRBV15 and TRBJ2-7; weak D call: TRBD1 (6 bases). Germline lookup yields CDR1 LNHNV and CDR2 YYDKDF (reference sequence). Trimming pared 0 bases from V and 2 bases from J, leaving 11 bases between. This CDR3 region has 15 residues. The CDR3 nucleotides are TGTGCCACCAGCAGAGAAACAGGGATGGCCTACGAGCAGTACTTC. Encoded protein: CATSRETGMAYEQYF.

The V and J genes are TRBV27 and TRBJ2-1, with TRBD2 matching over 8 bases. Looked up from germline, CDR1 is MNHEY and CDR2 is SMNVEV (reference sequence). This CDR3 is 15 amino acids long. The ends lost 6 bases at V and 0 bases at J; junction bases unmatched: 4. The CDR3 protein is CASSRLAGSYNEQFF. The CDR3 DNA follows: TGTGCCAGCAGCAGGCTAGCGGGCTCCTACAATGAGCAGTTCTTC.

A single count supports this clone. CDR3: CASSYVGQGITGELFF. DNA for the CDR3: TGTGCCAGCAGCTACGTCGGACAGGGGATCACCGGGGAGCTGTTTTTT. This chain uses TRBV5-6 with TRBJ2-2, with 9 bases identical to TRBD1. This CDR3 region has 16 residues. The V segment lost 3 bases and the J segment 4 bases; nucleotides outside the gene matches: 7. Germline V CDR1 and CDR2: SGHDT, YYEEEE.

In nucleotides, the CDR3 is TGTGCCAGCAGTGCATCCGGGACAGAAGAGACCCAGTACTTC. It specifies CASSASGTEETQYF. This chain links TRBV6-1 with TRBJ2-5; 7 bases map to TRBD1. With 4 bases clipped from V and 3 bases from J, the junction kept 5 bases outside the gene matches. Germline V lookup: CDR1 MNHNS, CDR2 SASEGT. The CDR3 sequence is 14 residues long.

This clone came up once. The chain carries TRBV11-3 and TRBJ1-2; D not resolved. The V gene's germline CDR1 is SGHNT and CDR2 YENEEA. The CDR3 contains 17 residues. V gave up 0 bases and J gave up 5 bases, with 19 bases separating them. DNA of the CDR3: TGTGCCAGCAGCTTAGAGGCCAACCTCTTTTGCAGTTATGGCTACACCTTC. It translates to CASSLEANLFCSYGYTF.

This chain joins TRBV30 and TRBJ1-4, with D tentatively TRBD1 (5 bases). Germline values: CDR1 GTSNPN, CDR2 SVGIG (reference sequence). V gave up 4 bases and J gave up 8 bases, with 14 bases separating them. There are 13 residues in the CDR3. CDR3 region: CAWTTGRAEKLFF. The CDR3 DNA reads as TGTGCCTGGACCACCGGCAGGGCCGAAAAACTGTTTTTT.

This chain connects TRBV28 to TRBJ1-6; 8 positions match TRBD1. Per the germline V gene, CDR1 is MDHEN and CDR2 is SYDVKM. The junction had 4 bases not matched to a gene; V was cut back by 3 bases and J by 9 bases. The CDR3 has 14 amino acids. The CDR3 region is CASSFQQGGSPLHF. As DNA, the CDR3 is TGTGCCAGCAGTTTCCAACAGGGGGGTTCACCCCTCCACTTT. The full variable domain, completed using reference TRBV28 and TRBJ1-6, is DVKVTQSSRYLVKRTGEKVFLECVQDMDHENMFWYRQDPGLGLRLIYFSYDVKMKEKGDIPEGYSVSREKKERFSLILESASTNQTSMYLCASSFQQGGSPLHFGNGTRLTVT.

CDR3 coding DNA: TGTGCCAGCAGCCCGGGAAGGGCCAACACTGAAGCTTTCTTT. Protein: CASSPGRANTEAFF. The genes are TRBV5-6 and TRBJ1-1, with D hard to call. This CDR3 is 14 amino acids long. The germline V and J ends were trimmed by 4 bases and 2 bases, with 12 bases remaining between them. Germline CDR1 SGHDT, CDR2 YYEEEE. Supplemented by reference TRBV5-6 and TRBJ1-1, the full variable domain reads DAGVTQSPTHLIKTRGQQVTLRCSPKSGHDTVSWYQQALGQGPQFIFQYYEEEERQRGNFPDRFSGHQFPNYSSELNVNALLLGDSALYLCASSPGRANTEAFFGQGTRLTVV.

The chain is built from TRBV27 and TRBJ1-6; no clear D gene. From germline, CDR1 is MNHEY and CDR2 SMNVEV (reference sequence). The CDR3 runs to 13 residues. The V end was cut by 5 bases, the J end by 9 bases, with 11 bases between. CDR3 amino acids: CASSPRRGSPLHF. In DNA, the CDR3 is TGTGCCAGCAGTCCCCGGCGCGGTTCACCCCTCCACTTT.

The chain is built from TRBV5-6 and TRBJ2-3; 9 positions agree with TRBD2. The V gene's germline CDR1 is SGHDT and CDR2 YYEEEE. CDR3 size: 15 residues. After removal of 8 bases from V and 3 bases from J, the junction contained 10 bases not matched to a gene. The CDR3 region is CASLRGGGGTDTQYF. The CDR3 DNA reads TGTGCCAGTTTGCGGGGGGGCGGGGGGACAGATACGCAGTATTTT.

This clone was observed once. The chain has TRBV6-6 and TRBJ2-7, with a tentative D call TRBD2 (5 bases). From germline, CDR1 is MNHNY and CDR2 SVGAGI (reference sequence). Deletions cut 4 bases from V and 4 bases from J, with 20 bases between. There are 16 residues in the CDR3. The CDR3 DNA reads as TGTGCCAGCAGTTTCCTAGCTTCGGGGTTAAGATACGAGCAGTACTTC. Protein product: CASSFLASGLRYEQYF.

This chain uses TRBV5-8 with TRBJ1-4; D is perhaps TRBD1 (5 bases). CDR1 SGHTS and CDR2 YDEGEE come from the germline V gene. V lost 0 bases and J 8 bases, leaving 14 bases between the germline ends. The CDR3 is 15 residues long. The CDR3 here is CASSLEGVSVEKLFF. In DNA form, the CDR3 reads TGTGCCAGCAGCTTGGAAGGGGTGTCGGTCGAAAAACTGTTTTTT.

This clone was counted once. This chain connects TRBV11-2 to TRBJ1-2; D perhaps matches TRBD1 (6 bases). The V gene lost 3 bases and the J gene lost 7 bases, with 12 bases spanning the gap. The CDR3 consists of 13 residues. From germline, CDR1 is SGHAT and CDR2 FQNNGV. The CDR3 protein is CASSFIQGLGYTF. CDR3 nucleotides: TGTGCCAGCAGCTTCATACAGGGCCTTGGCTACACCTTC.

In nucleotides, the CDR3 is TGTGCCAGCGGCAATATCGACAGGGGGCAATGGGAGCTGTTTTTT. Residues: CASGNIDRGQWELFF. The rearrangement joins TRBV6-1 to TRBJ2-2; the match to TRBD1 covers 10 bases. The junction had 12 bases not matched to a gene; V was cut back by 8 bases and J by 9 bases. Germline V gives CDR1 MNHNS, CDR2 SASEGT. This CDR3 is built from 15 residues.

The chain joins TRBV6-5 to TRBJ2-7; 8 bases fit TRBD2. Trimming took 0 bases from V and 9 from J; bases not matched to a gene: 7. This CDR3 is 14 amino acids long. The germline V gene has CDR1 MNHEY and CDR2 SVGAGI. CDR3 in DNA: TGTGCCAGCAGTTACTCAGGACTAGCTTTCGGGCAGTACTTC. Translation: CASSYSGLAFGQYF.

The chain links TRBV5-1 to TRBJ1-1, with 7 bases identical to TRBD1. CDR1 and CDR2 from the germline V gene are SGHRS and YFSETQ. The CDR3 loop spans 13 amino acids. Trimming took 4 bases from V and 5 from J; bases not matched to a gene: 5. The DNA for the CDR3 is TGCGCCAGCAGCGAGGGGGCCGAGACTGAAGCTTTCTTT. Its protein is CASSEGAETEAFF.

The chain joins TRBV10-2 to TRBJ2-5; 11 bases are shared with TRBD2. Germline V lookup: CDR1 WSHSY, CDR2 SAAADI. The ends lost 3 bases at V and 0 bases at J; junction bases unmatched: 9. The CDR3 is 18 residues long. CDR3 protein: CASSDRLAGGGHQETQYF. Written as DNA, the CDR3 is TGCGCCAGCAGTGATCGTCTAGCGGGGGGTGGGCACCAAGAGACCCAGTACTTC.

As to this clone: Sequence at one end of the junction differs from germline and may be a read error. The chain carries TRBV11-3 and TRBJ1-1, with a tentative D call TRBD1 (6 bases). The CDR3 has 14 amino acids. Germline lookup yields CDR1 SGHNT and CDR2 YENEEA. CDR3 residues: CASNLAGTYTEAFF. The CDR3 region has the DNA TGTGCCAGCAACTTAGCCGGGACATACACTGAAGCTTTCTTT.

V usage is TRBV30 and J usage is TRBJ2-1, with 12 bases fitting TRBD2. The germline V gene has CDR1 GTSNPN and CDR2 SVGIG (reference sequence). This CDR3 contains 16 residues. Trimming cost V 2 bases and J 7 bases; bases outside gene matches: 9. CDR3 sequence: CAWSTGLAGTENEQFF. In nucleotides, the CDR3 is TGTGCCTGGAGTACAGGACTAGCGGGAACGGAGAATGAGCAGTTCTTC.

The chain couples TRBV4-1 to TRBJ2-7, with 7 bases that match TRBD2. V shed 0 bases, J shed 4 bases, and the junction held 9 bases outside the gene matches. CDR1 and CDR2 from the germline V gene are MGHRA and YSYEKL. This CDR3 spans 16 amino acids. DNA for the CDR3: TGCGCCAGCAGCCAAGACCCAGGGACTAATAGATACGAGCAGTACTTC. Its protein product is CASSQDPGTNRYEQYF.

The V call is TRBV6-1, the J call TRBJ1-5; TRBD1 matches 9 bases. J was trimmed by 2 bases and V by 9 bases; bases with no gene match: 8. The CDR3 length is 15 residues. The V gene's germline CDR1 is MNHNS and CDR2 SASEGT. The CDR3 DNA sequence: TGTGCCAGTTGGGACAGGGAAGGTGGCAATCAGCCCCAGCATTTT. Its translation: CASWDREGGNQPQHF.

The genes are TRBV28 and TRBJ1-2; no clear D. The CDR3 has 13 amino acids. The germline CDR1 and CDR2 sequences are MDHEN and SYDVKM. V shed 2 bases and J shed 4 bases, with 8 bases lying between them. The CDR3 DNA reads as TGTGCCAGCAGTTTAGGTCTTAGCTATGGCTACACCTTC. Its protein product is CASSLGLSYGYTF.